This entry lists 20 T cell receptor beta chains sequenced from one sample in a study of blood T cell repertoires in COVID-19. The method was immunoSEQ multiplex PCR; TCRdb's version includes in-frame clones alone and lacks a portion of them. The sample lists fewer than 300,000 clones, approximately 85% occurring once. The specimen sequenced was peripheral blood. The receptor set was obtained from a man over 45 with active or convalescent COVID-19.

The chain employs TRBV27 and TRBJ1-5; 9 positions match TRBD1. From germline, CDR1 is MNHEY and CDR2 SMNVEV (reference sequence). There are 17 residues in the CDR3. V lost 6 bases to trimming and J lost 3 bases; unmatched junction nucleotides: 12. CDR3 coding DNA: TGTGCCAGCAGAAATACAGGGGGCGCGTTTAACAATCAGCCCCAGCATTTT. It codes for CASRNTGGAFNNQPQHF.

This clone has just a few counts. V usage is TRBV27 and J usage is TRBJ1-6; D perhaps matches TRBD1 (5 bases). This CDR3 has 16 residues. The V end lost 2 bases, the J end lost 8 bases, and 16 bases lay between the germline ends. Germline-derived CDR1 and CDR2 are MNHEY and SMNVEV (reference sequence). CDR3 region: CASSLGGTFLDSPLHF. CDR3 DNA: TGTGCCAGCAGTTTAGGGGGGACCTTCCTGGATTCACCCCTCCACTTT.

V and J are TRBV4-3 and TRBJ2-7; D is perhaps TRBD2 (6 bases). The V and J ends lost 4 bases and 1 base respectively, with 8 bases between them. Germline V gene data show CDR1 as LGHNA and CDR2 as YSLEER. The CDR3 extends over 13 amino acids. This CDR3 is CASSPGLSYEQYF. The CDR3 nucleotides are TGCGCCAGCAGCCCGGGACTTTCCTACGAGCAGTACTTC.

The V and J genes are TRBV6-5 and TRBJ1-2; perhaps TRBD1 as D (6 bases). V lost 6 bases to trimming and J lost 0 bases, with 14 bases between them. The germline CDR1 and CDR2 sequences are MNHEY and SVGAGI. There are 15 residues in the CDR3. The chain's CDR3 is CASSRRQDPNYGYTF. The CDR3, as DNA: TGTGCCAGCAGCCGCAGACAGGACCCTAACTATGGCTACACCTTC.

The chain links TRBV19 to TRBJ2-7; 7 bases line up with TRBD1. The ends lost 7 bases at V and 1 base at J; junction bases unmatched: 13. The CDR3 is 16 amino acids. Germline V CDR1 and CDR2: LNHDA, SQIVND (reference sequence). The CDR3 sequence is CASTLRGGQPSYEQYF. CDR3 sequence (DNA): TGTGCCAGTACCCTGAGAGGGGGACAGCCTTCCTACGAGCAGTACTTC.

In this sample, this clone turned up once. The CDR3 is CASSTQVGAFF. As DNA, the CDR3 is TGTGCCAGTAGTACACAGGTGGGAGCTTTCTTT. The chain joins TRBV19 to TRBJ1-1; a weak D match, TRBD1 (5 bases). V lost 4 bases to trimming and J lost 10 bases, with 10 bases between them. The CDR3 consists of 11 residues. CDR1 and CDR2 from the germline V gene are LNHDA and SQIVND (reference sequence).

The CDR3 nucleotides read TGCGCCAGCAGCCACGGGACTAGCGGAAACTGGGGGGAGCAGTTCTTC. Protein: CASSHGTSGNWGEQFF. The chain couples TRBV4-1 to TRBJ2-1, with TRBD2 identical over 11 bases. CDR3 length: 16 residues. Germline lookup yields CDR1 MGHRA and CDR2 YSYEKL. V lost 3 bases and J lost 10; bases outside the gene matches: 11.

This clone was observed many times. This chain links TRBV28 with TRBJ1-1, with a tentative D call TRBD1 (6 bases). The CDR3 loop spans 14 amino acids. CDR1 is MDHEN and CDR2 is SYDVKM in the germline V gene. Trimming left V 5 bases short and J 4 bases short, with 14 bases between. CDR3 amino acids: CASSDRRGSTEAFF. As DNA, the CDR3 is TGTGCCAGCAGTGACCGCAGGGGAAGCACTGAAGCTTTCTTT.

The V gene is TRBV7-8, the J gene TRBJ2-1, with a tentative D call TRBD2 (6 bases). Germline lookup yields CDR1 SGHVS and CDR2 FQNEAQ. The V and J ends lost 5 bases and 0 bases respectively, with 14 bases between them. The CDR3 runs to 16 residues. The CDR3 protein is CASSPLAPTSYNEQFF. The CDR3 DNA sequence: TGTGCCAGCAGCCCGCTAGCGCCTACCTCCTACAATGAGCAGTTCTTC.

The rearrangement joins TRBV5-5 to TRBJ1-6; D is perhaps TRBD1 (6 bases). CDR1 is SGHKS and CDR2 is YYEKEE in the germline V gene (reference sequence). This CDR3 has 14 amino acids. V lost 1 base and J 6 bases, leaving 8 bases between the germline ends. The CDR3 DNA sequence: TGTGCCAGCAGCTTGATGGACAGTAATTCACCCCTCCACTTT. Its protein is CASSLMDSNSPLHF.

The chain has TRBV5-1 and TRBJ2-7; 7 bases are a match to TRBD1. J was trimmed by 6 bases and V by 1 base; bases with no gene match: 13. Germline V gene sequence: CDR1 SGHRS, CDR2 YFSETQ. This CDR3 is 16 amino acids long. The CDR3 sequence: CASSLTLLTGVGEQYF. The CDR3, as DNA: TGCGCCAGCAGCTTGACACTATTAACAGGGGTGGGCGAGCAGTACTTC.

V is TRBV5-6 and J is TRBJ2-3; unclear D gene. Germline-derived CDR1 and CDR2 are SGHDT and YYEEEE. The V end was cut by 0 bases, the J end by 2 bases, with 10 bases between. This CDR3 region has 15 residues. The CDR3 here is CASSLGQAVTDTQYF. DNA for the CDR3: TGTGCCAGCAGCTTGGGCCAGGCCGTCACAGATACGCAGTATTTT.

The rearrangement uses TRBV12-5 and TRBJ1-4; no clear D gene. CDR1 is LGHNT, CDR2 FRNRAP, per germline. V shed 0 bases and J shed 4 bases, with 9 bases lying between them. The CDR3 contains 15 residues. Written as DNA, the CDR3 is TGTGCTAGTGGTTTGGTGGGCGAGGGTAATGAAAAACTGTTTTTT. Residues: CASGLVGEGNEKLFF.

The chain is built from TRBV10-3 and TRBJ1-1, with TRBD1 matching over 7 bases. V lost 3 bases, J lost 4 bases, and 5 bases stayed unmatched. The CDR3 totals 14 residues. Germline CDR1 is ENHRY and CDR2 is SYGVKD. CDR3: CAISDKGAGTEAFF. The DNA of the CDR3 is TGTGCCATCAGTGACAAGGGGGCGGGCACTGAAGCTTTCTTT.

The table lists this clone with a few counts. The V gene is TRBV12-3 or TRBV12-4, the J gene TRBJ1-1, with unresolved D. Trimming stripped 2 bases from V and 1 base from J, with 5 bases between. CDR3 length equals 13 residues. The CDR3 coding sequence is TGTGCCAGCAGTTTAATACAGAACACTGAAGCTTTCTTT. Translating gives CASSLIQNTEAFF.

CDR3 nucleotides: TGTGCCAGCGGCCGGGAACAGCCCCAGCATTTT. Translating gives CASGREQPQHF. The chain combines TRBV27 with TRBJ1-5; D is ambiguous. Deletions cut 8 bases from V and 7 bases from J, with 9 bases between. The germline V gene has CDR1 MNHEY and CDR2 SMNVEV (reference sequence). The CDR3 extends over 11 amino acids.

The chain recombines TRBV27 with TRBJ2-1; 10 nucleotides line up with TRBD2. Germline CDR1 reads MNHEY; CDR2 reads SMNVEV (reference sequence). V was pared by 5 bases and J by 0 bases, with 10 bases of the junction left unmatched. This CDR3 region has 18 residues. The CDR3: CASSPLRASGSSYNEQFF. DNA of the CDR3: TGTGCCAGCAGTCCCCTCCGGGCTAGCGGGAGCTCCTACAATGAGCAGTTCTTC.

The DNA for the CDR3 is TGTGCCAGCAGCCCCCCAGGGGCGGGAGAAGATACGCAGTATTTT. Protein: CASSPPGAGEDTQYF. This chain uses TRBV9 with TRBJ2-3, with D perhaps TRBD2 (7 bases). CDR1 SGDLS and CDR2 YYNGEE come from the germline V gene. V lost 4 bases, J lost 5 bases, and 17 bases lay in between. CDR3 length: 15 amino acids.

The chain has TRBV12-3 or TRBV12-4 and TRBJ2-7; possible D gene TRBD2, 7 bases. Trimming removed 10 bases from V and 3 bases from J, with 16 bases in between. The CDR3 contains 13 residues. The CDR3 sequence is CATQGRGDYEQYF. The DNA of the CDR3 is TGTGCCACCCAGGGGAGGGGTGACTACGAGCAGTACTTC.

The V call is TRBV14, the J call TRBJ2-7, with 7 bases lining up with TRBD1. Per the germline V gene, CDR1 is SGHDN and CDR2 is FVKESK. V lost 4 bases to trimming and J lost 1 base; unmatched junction nucleotides: 4. The CDR3 covers 14 residues. DNA for the CDR3: TGTGCCAGCAGCCTCAGACAGGGATCCTACGAGCAGTACTTC. This sequence encodes CASSLRQGSYEQYF.